This T cell receptor beta chain is drawn from a study of T cells in tuberculosis. The overall study: Sequenced TCRs come from CD1B-GMM tetramer-binding T cells. Study-level results: The TCR-beta difference was not significant; alpha differences partly reflected length. Active tuberculosis TCR-alpha repertoires lay closer to GMM-specific TCRs than IGRA-negative controls, suggesting clonal expansion.

Profiled with immunoSEQ multiplex PCR; TCRdb holds only in-frame clones, not every one. The repertoire has under 45,000 clones, 95% of them found once; the top ten carry 3.5% to 4.5%. This clone came up once. Antigen specificity is unknown. Tuberculin skin test and IGRA determined adolescents' latent tuberculosis status at entry. CDR3 size: 13 residues. V dropped 6 bases and J dropped 6 bases, with 15 bases sitting between them. Germline V gene sequence: CDR1 SGHRS, CDR2 YFSETQ. The V call is TRBV5-1, the J call TRBJ1-1, with a weak D call TRBD1 (5 bases). The specimen was PBMCs. The clonotype originates from a donor aged 10-29 years with latent tuberculosis or without tuberculosis infection. The CDR3 region is CASTHGGGAEAFF. The CDR3 DNA is TGCGCCAGCACCCACGGGGGTGGGGCTGAAGCTTTCTTT.